This T cell receptor beta chain was retrieved from a study of cytomegalovirus exposure and HLA in healthy donors. Study as a whole: An earlier analysis found around 100 million unique TCR beta sequences from about 190 million T cells.

Germline lookup yields CDR1 MDHEN and CDR2 SYDVKM. V lost 3 bases to trimming and J lost 8 bases, with 13 bases between them. The CDR3 totals 13 residues. In the PCR, 60 Vbeta and 13 Jbeta primers were used. Profiled with immunoSEQ multiplex PCR; TCRdb holds only in-frame clones, not every one. The sample consists of some 150,000 clones, roughly 79% of them appearing once. Study outcomes and limitations: As was reported, the classifier diagnosed cytomegalovirus status with high specificity and sensitivity. Earlier findings revealed that most TCR beta V segments proved productive either about 87% or about 30% of the time.

Concerning this clone itself: Its specificity is not known. Other DNA sequences in this specimen translate into the identical CDR3.

Healthy bone marrow donors made up the donor group. The receptor was isolated from a woman aged 50 to 65 in good health and CMV-seronegative. The sequencing input was PBMCs. The chain is built from TRBV28 and TRBJ1-2; tentative D call: TRBD1 (5 bases). The CDR3 nucleotides are TGTGCCAGCAGTTTTGGCGGAAGGGGAGGCTACACCTTC. It codes for CASSFGGRGGYTF.